Below are 31 T cell receptor beta chains sequenced from a single sample in a study of CD8 T cells in Susac syndrome. Random hexamers primed reverse transcription of about 0.45 to 1 ug RNA. TCRdb itself ran the immunoSEQ multiplex PCR reads through MiXCR, one entry per CDR3 protein. The sample carries around 150,000 distinct CDR3 sequences, around 94% recorded once. Sequenced material: CD8+ T cells from PBMCs. Every receptor here comes from a human donor in good health.

To note about this clonotype: A read error may produce the germline difference seen at one junction end. V and J are TRBV3-1 and TRBJ1-2; D gene unclear. The CDR3 has 16 residues. Germline V lookup: CDR1 LGHDT, CDR2 YNNKEL (reference sequence). The CDR3 nucleotides are TGTGCCAGCAGTCAAGAAGGCCAAATATTAGGGAATGGCTACACCTTC. It codes for CASSQEGQILGNGYTF.

The chain combines TRBV24-1 with TRBJ2-2; D is ambiguous. In germline, CDR1 is KGHDR, CDR2 SFDVKD. The CDR3 covers 13 residues. With 4 bases removed from V and 5 bases from J, the gap between germline ends came to 7 bases. The CDR3, as DNA: TGTGCCACCAGTGAGGTAACAACCGGGGAGCTGTTTTTT. It translates to CATSEVTTGELFF.

The chain joins TRBV20-1 to TRBJ1-5; D not resolved. Trimming left V 6 bases short and J 0 bases short, with 3 bases between. Germline-derived CDR1 and CDR2 are DFQATT and SNEGSKA (reference sequence). This CDR3 has 11 amino acids. The CDR3: CSADSNQPQHF. CDR3 sequence (DNA): TGCAGTGCCGATAGCAATCAGCCCCAGCATTTT.

V is TRBV20-1 and J is TRBJ2-7; 7 bases fit TRBD1. Germline loops: CDR1 DFQATT, CDR2 SNEGSKA (reference sequence). The CDR3 contains 13 residues. Trimming cost V 1 base and J 2 bases; bases outside gene matches: 2. Written as DNA, the CDR3 is TGCAGTGCTAGAGGGGACAGCACCTACGAGCAGTACTTC. Amino acid sequence: CSARGDSTYEQYF.

The rearrangement uses TRBV9 and TRBJ2-1, with D uncertain. Trimming pared 3 bases from V and 6 bases from J, leaving 7 bases between. Germline V gene sequence: CDR1 SGDLS, CDR2 YYNGEE. This CDR3 is built from 12 residues. The CDR3, as DNA: TGTGCCAGCAGCGAATCTAGCAATGAGCAGTTCTTC. Amino acids: CASSESSNEQFF.

Here the CDR3 DNA reads TGTGCCAGCAGTCGCGGGACAGGGGAATATCGGAACACTGAAGCTTTCTTT. Protein: CASSRGTGEYRNTEAFF. This chain connects TRBV6-2 or TRBV6-3 to TRBJ1-1, with 10 bases lining up with TRBD1. The CDR3 extends over 17 amino acids. With 5 bases clipped from V and 1 base from J, the junction kept 10 bases outside the gene matches. Germline CDR1 MNHEY, CDR2 SVGEGT.

The chain uses TRBV13 and TRBJ2-7; 11 bases match TRBD2. The CDR3 extends over 16 amino acids. After removal of 4 bases from V and 0 bases from J, the junction contained 5 bases not matched to a gene. Germline lookup yields CDR1 PRHDT and CDR2 FYEKMQ (reference sequence). The CDR3 spells CASSSLAGGRSYEQYF. The DNA of the CDR3 is TGTGCCAGCAGCTCCTTAGCGGGAGGGCGCTCCTACGAGCAGTACTTC.

The chain employs TRBV27 and TRBJ1-1; D ambiguous. Germline CDR1 MNHEY, CDR2 SMNVEV (reference sequence). CDR3 size: 14 residues. The V end lost 3 bases, the J end lost 4 bases, and 12 bases lay between the germline ends. The CDR3 is CASSFYVGSTEAFF. The CDR3 DNA sequence: TGTGCCAGCAGTTTTTATGTGGGGAGCACTGAAGCTTTCTTT.

The chain employs TRBV6-5 and TRBJ2-3; no clear D. CDR3 length equals 14 residues. Deletions cut 5 bases from V and 2 bases from J, with 11 bases between. CDR1 and CDR2 (germline): MNHEY, SVGAGI. CDR3 nucleotide sequence: TGTGCCAGCAGTATCAGGTGGGACACAGATACGCAGTATTTT. This codes for CASSIRWDTDTQYF.

The rearrangement joins TRBV9 to TRBJ2-6; D possibly uses TRBD1 or TRBD2 (6 bases each). The CDR3 sequence is 20 residues long. The V and J ends lost 3 bases and 2 bases respectively, with 24 bases between them. Looked up from germline, CDR1 is SGDLS and CDR2 is YYNGEE. The CDR3 here is CASSAPSGDIPSTGANVLTF. CDR3 nucleotides: TGTGCCAGCAGCGCTCCGTCGGGGGACATTCCTTCGACTGGGGCCAACGTCCTGACTTTC.

The CDR3: CASSLRGEHYGYTF. As DNA, the CDR3 is TGTGCCAGCAGTTTACGGGGAGAGCACTATGGCTACACCTTC. This chain joins TRBV27 and TRBJ1-2; D gene unclear. The germline V gene encodes CDR1 MNHEY and CDR2 SMNVEV (reference sequence). V was shortened by 2 bases and J by 3 bases, with 10 bases between the two germline ends. CDR3 length: 14 amino acids.

The rearrangement joins TRBV7-9 to TRBJ2-4; 7 bases match TRBD2. J gave up 6 bases and V 4 bases, and 6 bases lay outside the gene matches. The CDR3 has 14 amino acids. From germline, CDR1 is SEHNR and CDR2 FQNEAQ (reference sequence). The chain's CDR3 is CASSSPRGLNIQYF. DNA for the CDR3: TGTGCCAGCAGCTCCCCGCGGGGGTTAAACATTCAGTACTTC.

The chain employs TRBV20-1 and TRBJ2-1; 13 nucleotides agree with TRBD2. This CDR3 has 15 amino acids. CDR1 DFQATT and CDR2 SNEGSKA come from the germline V gene (reference sequence). After removal of 1 base from V and 6 bases from J, the junction contained 3 bases not matched to a gene. The CDR3 nucleotides read TGCAGTGCTAGAGTGTGGACTAGCGGGAGCAATGAGCAGTTCTTC. As protein: CSARVWTSGSNEQFF.

In nucleotides, the CDR3 is TGTGCCAGCAGCCAAGCCTCCGGGACAGGTATCTACGAGCAGTACTTC. Its translation: CASSQASGTGIYEQYF. The chain employs TRBV3-1 and TRBJ2-7, with TRBD1 identical over 8 bases. CDR3 size: 16 residues. With 1 base clipped from V and 3 bases from J, the junction kept 8 bases outside the gene matches. The germline CDR1 and CDR2 sequences are LGHDT and YNNKEL (reference sequence).

The J gene is TRBJ2-7, the V gene TRBV7-2; TRBD1 matches 7 bases. CDR1 and CDR2 from the germline V gene are SGHTA and FQGNSA. The CDR3 loop spans 15 amino acids. The junction had 5 bases not matched to a gene; V was cut back by 0 bases and J by 3 bases. The chain's CDR3 is CASSLADRKGYEQYF. The CDR3, as DNA: TGTGCCAGCAGCTTAGCGGACAGGAAAGGCTACGAGCAGTACTTC. Combining the CDR3 with reference TRBV7-2 and TRBJ2-7 gives the whole variable domain GAGVSQSPSNKVTEKGKDVELRCDPISGHTALYWYRQSLGQGLEFLIYFQGNSAPDKSGLPSDRFSAERTGGSVSTLTIQRTQQEDSAVYLCASSLADRKGYEQYFGPGTRLTVT.

The DNA of the CDR3 is TGCAGTGCTAGAGCAACACGCGACTTGAACACTGAAGCTTTCTTT. It encodes CSARATRDLNTEAFF. J is TRBJ1-1 and V is TRBV20-1; D ambiguous. V shed 1 base and J shed 0 bases, with 12 bases lying between them. There are 15 residues in the CDR3. In germline, CDR1 is DFQATT, CDR2 SNEGSKA (reference sequence).

The rearrangement uses TRBV6-6 and TRBJ2-1; 8 nucleotides line up with TRBD2. The V gene's germline CDR1 is MNHNY and CDR2 SVGAGI (reference sequence). The CDR3 covers 15 residues. With 5 bases clipped from V and 4 bases from J, the junction kept 7 bases outside the gene matches. As DNA, the CDR3 is TGTGCCAGCAGTCCCCAGCCGGGAGGGTACAATGAGCAGTTCTTC. It codes for CASSPQPGGYNEQFF.

This rearrangement joins TRBV29-1 to TRBJ2-1; 10 nucleotides agree with TRBD2. J gave up 9 bases and V 7 bases, and 6 bases lay outside the gene matches. Germline V gives CDR1 SQVTM, CDR2 ANQGSEA. This CDR3 spans 12 amino acids. The CDR3, as DNA: TGCAGCGGGGGGGTAGCGGGAGGTGAGCAGTTCTTC. Protein sequence: CSGGVAGGEQFF.

The CDR3 nucleotides are TGTGCCAGCAGTCCGGACGGCCTGAACACTGAAGCTTTCTTT. It codes for CASSPDGLNTEAFF. The chain uses TRBV28 and TRBJ1-1; D remains ambiguous. The V end was cut by 5 bases, the J end by 0 bases, with 10 bases between. The germline CDR1 and CDR2 sequences are MDHEN and SYDVKM. The CDR3 covers 14 residues.

The chain uses TRBV4-2 and TRBJ2-1; 7 bases agree with TRBD1. V dropped 0 bases and J dropped 6; count of bases not matched to a gene: 5. The germline V gene encodes CDR1 LGHNA and CDR2 YNFKEQ. There are 15 residues in the CDR3. The CDR3 DNA reads as TGTGCCAGCAGCCAAGAGGCCGGGACAGTCAATGAGCAGTTCTTC. Translation gives CASSQEAGTVNEQFF.

V usage is TRBV30 and J usage is TRBJ2-4, with 9 bases identical to TRBD1. The V and J ends lost 0 bases and 5 bases, in that order; junction bases with no gene match: 11. There are 17 residues in the CDR3. The V gene's germline CDR1 is GTSNPN and CDR2 SVGIG (reference sequence). The CDR3 protein is CAWSVRHRGQKENIQYF. For the CDR3, the DNA is TGTGCCTGGAGTGTACGCCACAGGGGGCAGAAGGAAAACATTCAGTACTTC.

The rearrangement uses TRBV7-9 and TRBJ2-3; 12 positions match TRBD1. There are 15 residues in the CDR3. The junction had 5 bases not matched to a gene; V was cut back by 6 bases and J by 4 bases. CDR1 SEHNR and CDR2 FQNEAQ come from the germline V gene (reference sequence). The CDR3 spells CASSLGQGAADTQYF. The CDR3 nucleotides are TGTGCCAGCAGTTTGGGACAGGGGGCTGCAGATACGCAGTATTTT. Full variable domain (rest looked up from reference TRBV7-9 and TRBJ2-3): DTGVSQNPRHKITKRGQNVTFRCDPISEHNRLYWYRQTLGQGPEFLTYFQNEAQLEKSRLLSDRFSAERPKGSFSTLEIQRTEQGDSAMYLCASSLGQGAADTQYFGPGTRLTVL.

This sequence joins TRBV29-1 and TRBJ2-1, with a tentative D call TRBD1 (8 bases). The germline V gene encodes CDR1 SQVTM and CDR2 ANQGSEA. The ends were cut back, 3 bases at V and 11 bases at J, with 26 bases in the middle. This CDR3 is built from 16 residues. The CDR3 coding sequence is TGCAGCGTTGATGGTCGGGGGGACAGGCCGGGCGCAAAGCAGTTCTTC. Its protein product is CSVDGRGDRPGAKQFF.

CDR3 sequence (DNA): TGCAGCGTCCCCGATGACAGGGGGTTAGATCAGCCCCAGCATTTT. It specifies CSVPDDRGLDQPQHF. The J gene is TRBJ1-5, the V gene TRBV29-1; 9 bases match TRBD1. Trimming at V came to 6 bases and at J to 5 bases, leaving 11 bases not matched to a gene. Per germline, CDR1 SQVTM and CDR2 ANQGSEA. The CDR3 has 15 residues.

The chain uses TRBV20-1 and TRBJ2-7, with TRBD1 matching over 9 bases. In germline, CDR1 is DFQATT, CDR2 SNEGSKA (reference sequence). The CDR3 is 14 residues long. V was pared by 3 bases and J by 6 bases, with 9 bases of the junction left unmatched. This chain's CDR3 is CSARGTGSNSEQYF. For the CDR3, the DNA is TGCAGTGCTAGGGGGACAGGGTCGAATTCCGAGCAGTACTTC.

This clonotype was picked up one time. The chain joins TRBV6-2 or TRBV6-3 to TRBJ2-7, with 10 positions matching TRBD1. CDR3 length: 15 residues. Looked up from germline, CDR1 is MNHEY and CDR2 is SVGEGT. V trimming: 6 bases; J trimming: 1 base; junction bases outside the gene matches: 6. The CDR3 spells CASRKRQGASYEQYF. CDR3 sequence (DNA): TGTGCCAGCAGAAAAAGACAGGGGGCATCCTACGAGCAGTACTTC.

The CDR3 spells CASRTGTGGPFF. The DNA of the CDR3 is TGTGCCAGCAGGACGGGGACAGGGGGGCCTTTCTTT. The V and J genes are TRBV3-1 and TRBJ1-1, with 11 nucleotides matching TRBD1. This CDR3 region has 12 residues. From germline, CDR1 is LGHDT and CDR2 YNNKEL (reference sequence). V gave up 6 bases and J gave up 12 bases; unmatched junction bases: 6. Full variable domain (rest looked up from reference TRBV3-1 and TRBJ1-1): DTAVSQTPKYLVTQMGNDKSIKCEQNLGHDTMYWYKQDSKKFLKIMFSYNNKELIINETVPNRFSPKSPDKAHLNLHINSLELGDSAVYFCASRTGTGGPFFGQGTRLTVV.

The chain combines TRBV5-1 with TRBJ1-4; TRBD1 might be the D (6 bases). Germline V gene sequence: CDR1 SGHRS, CDR2 YFSETQ. The CDR3 loop spans 16 amino acids. Between the trimmed V and J ends, which lost 4 bases and 3 bases, there was a span of 16 bases. The CDR3: CASSEYPTGPNEKLFF. The CDR3 DNA reads as TGCGCCAGCAGCGAATACCCGACAGGACCTAATGAAAAACTGTTTTTT.

This clonotype showed up just once. V gene TRBV27 combines with J gene TRBJ1-2; 11 bases fit TRBD1. Germline V CDR1 and CDR2: MNHEY, SMNVEV (reference sequence). V was clipped by 6 bases and J by 4 bases; unmatched bases: 7. The CDR3 consists of 15 residues. The DNA of the CDR3 is TGTGCCAGCAGGATCGGACAGGGGGCGGTCTATGGCTACACCTTC. It is translated as CASRIGQGAVYGYTF.

This clonotype was observed a single time. The chain is built from TRBV15 and TRBJ1-5; no reliable D call. CDR1 LNHNV and CDR2 YYDKDF come from the germline V gene (reference sequence). This CDR3 is 14 amino acids long. V gave up 1 base and J gave up 5 bases, with 9 bases separating them. CDR3 region: CATSRVRADQPQHF. The CDR3 nucleotides read TGTGCCACCAGCAGAGTTAGGGCAGATCAGCCCCAGCATTTT.

The CDR3 loop is CASSFVAGTGEHGYTF. The CDR3 bases are TGTGCCAGCAGTTTCGTCGCCGGGACAGGGGAGCATGGCTACACCTTC. This chain links TRBV27 with TRBJ1-2; the match to TRBD1 covers 10 bases. The CDR3 runs 16 residues. CDR1 and CDR2 (germline): MNHEY, SMNVEV (reference sequence). Trimming at V came to 3 bases and at J to 6 bases, leaving 10 bases not matched to a gene.